This paragraph covers one T cell receptor beta chain sequence. Its antigen is undetermined. These data are taken from a study of T-cell memory formation after mild COVID-19. TCRdb passed the 5' RACE reads through MiXCR, listing each CDR3 protein once. Counted here are 350,000 or so distinct CDR3 sequences, more than 20% occurring once; the ten biggest clones make up over 20%. Regarding the study as a whole: Cross-reactive memory seemingly joined, as some responding clones were found in pre-infection memory. Still unconfirmed is whether the second-wave clones peaking on day 37 recognized SARS-CoV-2. Contracting clones from day 15 to 85 had balanced CD4/CD8; later expanders favoured CD4+.

The V gene's germline CDR1 is SGHTA and CDR2 FQGNSA. V was clipped by 6 bases and J by 4 bases; unmatched bases: 5. This CDR3 has 13 amino acids. Sequences were obtained from PBMCs or a T cell subset sorted from them (not recorded which). The clonotype originates from a man between 18 and 35 years old who had mild COVID-19 (a few samples of this study predate the infection). Cell type and time point are not known. The chain employs TRBV7-2 and TRBJ1-1, with 7 bases matching TRBD1. CDR3 nucleotide sequence: TGTGCCAGCAGGACACAGGGGACCACTGAAGCTTTCTTT. This sequence encodes CASRTQGTTEAFF. Looking up the rest from reference TRBV7-2 and TRBJ1-1 gives the full variable domain: GAGVSQSPSNKVTEKGKDVELRCDPISGHTALYWYRQSLGQGLEFLIYFQGNSAPDKSGLPSDRFSAERTGGSVSTLTIQRTQQEDSAVYLCASRTQGTTEAFFGQGTRLTVV.